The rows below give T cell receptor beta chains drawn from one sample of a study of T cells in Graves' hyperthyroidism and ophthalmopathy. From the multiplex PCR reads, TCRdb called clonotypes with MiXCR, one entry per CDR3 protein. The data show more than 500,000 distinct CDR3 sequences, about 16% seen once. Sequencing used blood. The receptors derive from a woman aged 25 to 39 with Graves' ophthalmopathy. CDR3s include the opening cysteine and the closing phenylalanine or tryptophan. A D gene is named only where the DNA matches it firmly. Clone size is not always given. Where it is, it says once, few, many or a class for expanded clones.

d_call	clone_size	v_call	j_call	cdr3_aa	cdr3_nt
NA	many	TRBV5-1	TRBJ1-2	CASASDGSMWYTF	TGCGCCAGCGCGTCGGACGGATCTATGTGGTACACCTTC
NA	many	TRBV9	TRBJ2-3	CASSVIPTAGISTDTQYF	TGTGCCAGCAGCGTAATTCCAACCGCAGGGATCAGCACAGATACGCAGTATTTT
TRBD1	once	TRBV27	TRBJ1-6	CASSLTGARNSPLHF	TGTGCCAGCAGCCTAACAGGGGCCCGTAATTCACCCCTCCACTTT
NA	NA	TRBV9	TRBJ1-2	CASSVRTAIYGYTF	TGTGCCAGCAGCGTCCGAACGGCCATCTATGGCTACACCTTC
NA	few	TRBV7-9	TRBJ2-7	CASSLWTDLYEQYF	TGTGCCAGCAGCTTATGGACAGATTTGTACGAGCAGTACTTC
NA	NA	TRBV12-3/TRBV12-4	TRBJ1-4	CASSLFPQPREKLFF	TGTGCCAGCAGTTTGTTCCCTCAGCCTAGGGAAAAACTGTTTTTT
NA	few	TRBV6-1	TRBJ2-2	CASRGTQLLAGELFF	TGTGCCAGCCGTGGGACACAACTTTTGGCCGGGGAGCTGTTTTTT
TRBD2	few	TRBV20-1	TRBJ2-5	CSAPRTSGRAEYF	TGCAGTGCCCCCAGGACTAGCGGGAGGGCGGAGTACTTC
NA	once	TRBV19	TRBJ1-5	CASSIGSRTGGPQHF	TGTGCCAGTAGTATAGGGAGCCGGACGGGGGGGCCCCAGCATTTT
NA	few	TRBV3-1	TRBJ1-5	CASSQRSGGQPQHF	TGTGCCAGCAGCCAAAGGTCGGGGGGTCAGCCCCAGCATTTT
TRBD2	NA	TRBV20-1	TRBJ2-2	CSAPGGLAGDTGELFF	TGCAGTGCGCCCGGGGGACTAGCGGGAGACACCGGGGAGCTGTTTTTT
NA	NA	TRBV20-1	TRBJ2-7	CSAEGQSYEQYF	TGCAGTGCTGAAGGACAGTCCTACGAGCAGTACTTC
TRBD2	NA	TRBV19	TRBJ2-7	CASSRSGSEYEQYF	TGTGCCAGTAGCCGTAGCGGGAGTGAGTACGAGCAGTACTTC
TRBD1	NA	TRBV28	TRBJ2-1	CASSFKYGTGSFNEQFF	TGTGCCAGCAGTTTTAAATACGGGACAGGGAGCTTCAATGAGCAGTTCTTC
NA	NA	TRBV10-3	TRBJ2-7	CAISADTDYAGQYF	TGTGCCATCAGTGCCGACACGGACTACGCGGGGCAGTACTTC
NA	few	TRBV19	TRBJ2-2	CASSKAPTQNTGELFF	TGTGCCAGTAGTAAGGCCCCCACACAGAACACCGGGGAGCTGTTTTTT
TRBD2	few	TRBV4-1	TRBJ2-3	CASSQVTSGISDTQYF	TGCGCCAGCAGCCAAGTTACTAGCGGGATATCAGATACGCAGTATTTT
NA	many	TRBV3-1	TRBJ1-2	CASSQDYRDAYGYTF	TGTGCCAGCAGCCAAGATTACAGGGACGCCTATGGCTACACCTTC
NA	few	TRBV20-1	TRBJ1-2	CSARWQESYTF	TGCAGTGCTAGATGGCAGGAAAGCTACACCTTC
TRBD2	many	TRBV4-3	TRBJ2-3	CASSRYSGNADTQYF	TGCGCCAGCAGCCGCTATAGCGGGAACGCAGATACGCAGTATTTT
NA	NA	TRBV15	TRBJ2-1	CATSGTNEQFF	TGTGCCACCAGCGGAACCAATGAGCAGTTCTTC
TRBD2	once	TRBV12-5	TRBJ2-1	CASGWVSGREGNEQFF	TGTGCTAGTGGTTGGGTTAGCGGGAGGGAGGGCAATGAGCAGTTCTTC
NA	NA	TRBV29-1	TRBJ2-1	CSVVSLNEQFF	TGCAGCGTTGTTAGTCTCAATGAGCAGTTCTTC
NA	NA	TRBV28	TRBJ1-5	CASSPLGLGGKQPQHF	TGTGCCAGCAGTCCCCTTGGGCTCGGTGGGAAACAGCCCCAGCATTTT
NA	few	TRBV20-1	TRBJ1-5	CSAPAGPLRGYSNQPQHF	TGCAGTGCACCGGCGGGACCCTTACGAGGATATAGCAATCAGCCCCAGCATTTT
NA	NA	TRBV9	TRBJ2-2	CASSVVPLVEGESPGGLFF	TGTGCCAGCAGCGTAGTCCCTCTAGTGGAGGGTGAGAGCCCCGGGGGGCTGTTTTTT
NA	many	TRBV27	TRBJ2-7	CASSLSARGSQEQYF	TGTGCCAGCAGTTTATCGGCACGGGGGTCACAGGAGCAGTACTTC